A selection of T cell receptor beta chains follows, all from one sample in a study of cytomegalovirus exposure and HLA in healthy donors. Clones were sequenced by immunoSEQ multiplex PCR, and TCRdb holds only the in-frame ones, with some missing. The sample yields 99,000 or so clones, around 74% seen once. The sample taken for sequencing was PBMCs. The source of these receptors is a man in his forties in good health and CMV-seronegative. Each CDR3 is given with its conserved first and last residue. The order of the fields is clone size, J gene, V gene, D gene, CDR3 protein, CDR3 DNA. The D gene is left open where the match is weak. Part of the rows lack a size; the others show once, few, many or a class for expanded clones.

NA | TRBJ1-4 | TRBV4-3 | NA | CASSQGMENEKLFF | TGCGCCAGCAGCCAAGGGATGGAGAATGAAAAACTGTTTTTT
NA | TRBJ2-7 | TRBV5-1 | TRBD2 | CASSWTSGAYEQYF | TGCGCCAGCAGCTGGACTAGCGGAGCCTACGAGCAGTACTTC
NA | TRBJ1-2 | TRBV19 | NA | CASSPTESYGYTF | TGTGCCAGTAGTCCGACAGAGAGCTATGGCTACACCTTC
NA | TRBJ2-1 | TRBV6-5 | TRBD2 | CASSYGGGFDEQFF | TGTGCCAGCAGTTACGGCGGGGGATTCGATGAGCAGTTCTTC
NA | TRBJ2-7 | TRBV10-1 | TRBD2 | CASSESSGSEYEQYF | TGCGCCAGCAGTGAGTCTAGCGGGAGTGAGTACGAGCAGTACTTC
once | TRBJ1-2 | TRBV5-4 | NA | CASSARKGHQELNYGYTF | TGTGCCAGCAGCGCCCGCAAGGGACACCAAGAACTTAACTATGGCTACACCTTC
NA | TRBJ2-3 | TRBV28 | TRBD2 | CASKGAGGLDTQYF | TGTGCCAGCAAGGGGGCGGGGGGGCTGGATACGCAGTATTTT
NA | TRBJ1-6 | TRBV4-3 | TRBD1 | CASSQEVFVTGNSPLHF | TGCGCCAGCAGCCAAGAGGTATTCGTGACAGGGAATTCACCCCTCCACTTT
NA | TRBJ1-3 | TRBV7-9 | NA | CASSLSFAGNTIYF | TGTGCCAGCAGCTTATCTTTTGCTGGAAACACCATATATTTT
few | TRBJ2-7 | TRBV30 | NA | CAWRDPGQSREQYF | TGTGCCTGGAGAGATCCGGGACAATCGCGCGAGCAGTACTTC
few | TRBJ1-3 | TRBV9 | NA | CASSVSGASGNTIYF | TGTGCCAGCAGCGTATCGGGAGCCTCTGGAAACACCATATATTTT
NA | TRBJ1-3 | TRBV10-2 | TRBD1 | CASRAGTGGGGNTIYF | TGCGCCAGCAGGGCCGGGACAGGGGGCGGTGGAAACACCATATATTTT
NA | TRBJ1-6 | TRBV28 | NA | CASSSVVPYNSPLHF | TGTGCCAGCAGTTCGGTAGTCCCCTATAATTCACCCCTCCACTTT
NA | TRBJ1-2 | TRBV18 | NA | CASSPPLNRGGYTF | TGTGCCAGCTCACCACCGTTGAATCGCGGAGGCTACACCTTC
few | TRBJ1-4 | TRBV5-1 | NA | CASRGDGDEKLFF | TGCGCCAGCCGGGGAGATGGGGATGAAAAACTGTTTTTT
once | TRBJ2-7 | TRBV4-1 | TRBD2 | CASTPGLAGEFPHEQYF | TGCGCCAGCACACCGGGACTAGCGGGAGAGTTCCCCCACGAGCAGTACTTC
NA | TRBJ1-1 | TRBV7-2 | NA | CASSSPWEAMGTEAFF | TGTGCCAGCAGCTCCCCGTGGGAGGCTATGGGGACTGAAGCTTTCTTT
NA | TRBJ1-1 | TRBV4-3 | NA | CASSQDWDLPDTEAFF | TGCGCCAGCAGCCAAGACTGGGACTTACCGGACACTGAAGCTTTCTTT
NA | TRBJ2-3 | TRBV7-9 | NA | CASSYSDTQYF | TGTGCCAGCAGCTACTCAGATACGCAGTATTTT
NA | TRBJ2-7 | TRBV5-1 | TRBD1 | CASSPLGTGGVSEQYF | TGCGCCAGCAGCCCACTAGGGACAGGGGGTGTTTCCGAGCAGTACTTC
few | TRBJ1-4 | TRBV29-1 | TRBD1 | CSGSRDRGGEKLFF | TGCAGCGGCAGCCGGGACAGGGGAGGTGAAAAACTGTTTTTT
few | TRBJ1-6 | TRBV11-3 | NA | CASSPASGDSPLHF | TGTGCCAGCAGCCCCGCTTCGGGGGATTCACCCCTCCACTTT
NA | TRBJ2-5 | TRBV9 | NA | CASSVSHETQYF | TGTGCCAGCAGCGTAAGCCACGAGACCCAGTACTTC
NA | TRBJ1-3 | TRBV5-1 | TRBD1 | CASSFDRGSGNTIYF | TGCGCCAGCAGCTTCGACAGGGGTTCTGGAAACACCATATATTTT
NA | TRBJ2-7 | TRBV27 | TRBD1 | CASSTGTGGYEQYF | TGTGCCAGCAGTACCGGGACAGGGGGCTACGAGCAGTACTTC
few | TRBJ2-1 | TRBV5-1 | TRBD2 | CASRHTAGLAGGARNEQFF | TGCGCCAGCAGACACACCGCCGGACTAGCGGGGGGTGCACGCAATGAGCAGTTCTTC
NA | TRBJ2-7 | TRBV28 | NA | CASSLSDEQYF | TGTGCCAGCAGTTTAAGCGACGAGCAGTACTTC
NA | TRBJ2-5 | TRBV30 | TRBD2 | CAWSPGTSGRGETQYF | TGTGCCTGGAGCCCCGGGACTAGCGGGAGAGGGGAGACCCAGTACTTC
NA | TRBJ2-2 | TRBV6-5 | NA | CASSYYAGSTGELFF | TGTGCCAGCAGTTACTACGCGGGGTCCACCGGGGAGCTGTTTTTT
NA | TRBJ2-5 | TRBV19 | NA | CASRSVQETQYF | TGTGCCAGTAGGAGCGTGCAAGAGACCCAGTACTTC
NA | TRBJ2-1 | TRBV6-5 | TRBD2 | CASRRGGTYNEQFF | TGTGCCAGCAGACGGGGGGGAACCTACAATGAGCAGTTCTTC
few | TRBJ2-6 | TRBV18 | TRBD1 | CASSRQGAVSGANVLTF | TGTGCCAGCTCCCGACAGGGGGCCGTCTCTGGGGCCAACGTCCTGACTTTC
NA | TRBJ1-3 | TRBV28 | NA | CASSGAASSGNTIYF | TGTGCCAGCAGTGGGGCAGCAAGCTCTGGAAACACCATATATTTT
NA | TRBJ2-7 | TRBV5-1 | TRBD1 | CASSTDRRAMIVYEQYF | TGCGCCAGCAGCACGGACAGGCGGGCCATGATAGTCTACGAGCAGTACTTC
NA | TRBJ2-7 | TRBV28 | NA | CASSFPGLAEQYF | TGTGCCAGCAGTTTCCCCGGACTCGCCGAGCAGTACTTC